The clone carrying this T cell receptor (beta chain) occurred many times. The sample comes from a study of regulatory T cells in long-lasting Graves disease. Time point described: newly diagnosed GD, antithyroid drugs for less than 3 months. PBMC-derived RNA was used for the TCR library. Sequencing libraries for TCR beta were prepared with iRepertoire HTBI primers and Arm-PCR of CDR3 regions. TCRdb reanalysed the multiplex PCR reads using MiXCR and keeps one entry per CDR3 protein. The table includes over 500,000 distinct CDR3 sequences, approximately 16% detected once. The germline CDR1 and CDR2 sequences are SGHAT and FQNNGV. The CDR3 is made up of 15 amino acids. V gave up 4 bases and J gave up 1 base; unmatched junction bases: 7. These data were also filed under a second study, of T cells in Graves' hyperthyroidism and ophthalmopathy. That paper states: During a first-round RT-PCR of the TCR CDR3, the HTBI primer set was used.

The V gene is TRBV11-2, the J gene TRBJ2-7, with TRBD1 identical over 7 bases. This sequence originates from a man younger than 35 with Graves disease. Here the sequenced sample was peripheral blood mononuclear cells (PBMCs), taken at new diagnosis, from a patient treated with antithyroid drugs. The CDR3 DNA reads as TGTGCCAGCAGCTATCTATACAGGGGATCCTACGAGCAGTACTTC. Its translation is CASSYLYRGSYEQYF.